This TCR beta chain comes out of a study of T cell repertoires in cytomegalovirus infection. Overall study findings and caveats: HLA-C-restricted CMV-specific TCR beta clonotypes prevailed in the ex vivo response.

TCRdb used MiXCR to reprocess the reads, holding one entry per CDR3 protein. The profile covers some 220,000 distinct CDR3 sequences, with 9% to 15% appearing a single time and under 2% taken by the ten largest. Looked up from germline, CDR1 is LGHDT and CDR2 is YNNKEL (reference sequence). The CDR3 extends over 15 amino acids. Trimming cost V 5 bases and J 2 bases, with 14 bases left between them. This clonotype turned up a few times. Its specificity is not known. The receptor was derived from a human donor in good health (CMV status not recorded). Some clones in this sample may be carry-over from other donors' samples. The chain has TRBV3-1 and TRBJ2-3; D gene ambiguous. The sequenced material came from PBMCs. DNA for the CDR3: TGTGCCAGCAGCAGATATCCTTTCCTCACAGATACGCAGTATTTT. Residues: CASSRYPFLTDTQYF.